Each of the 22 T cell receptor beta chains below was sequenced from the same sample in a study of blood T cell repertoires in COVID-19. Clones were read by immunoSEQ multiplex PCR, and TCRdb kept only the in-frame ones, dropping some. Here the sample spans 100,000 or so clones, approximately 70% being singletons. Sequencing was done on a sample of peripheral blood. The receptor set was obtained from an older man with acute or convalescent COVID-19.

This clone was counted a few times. CDR3 nucleotides: TGTGCCAGCAGTGAAGCGGCGGGGGGATTACAGTTCTTC. The encoded protein is CASSEAAGGLQFF. The chain combines TRBV2 with TRBJ2-1, with 8 bases matching TRBD2. This CDR3 contains 13 residues. The ends lost 0 bases at V and 13 bases at J; junction bases unmatched: 5. The germline CDR1 and CDR2 sequences are SNHLY and FYNNEI.

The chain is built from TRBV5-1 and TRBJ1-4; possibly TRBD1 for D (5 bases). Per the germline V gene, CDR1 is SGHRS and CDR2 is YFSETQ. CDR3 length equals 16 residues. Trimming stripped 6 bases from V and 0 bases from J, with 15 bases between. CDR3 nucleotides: TGCGCCAGCAAATGGGGGGACTTTGCAACTAATGAAAAACTGTTTTTT. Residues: CASKWGDFATNEKLFF.

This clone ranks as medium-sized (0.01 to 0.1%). CDR3 DNA: TGTGCCAGCAGCCTTGGCGGGAGGGCCTTTGGGACCCAGTACTTC. Translation gives CASSLGGRAFGTQYF. The chain has TRBV3-1 (or the pseudogene TRBV3-2) and TRBJ2-5, with 9 bases matching TRBD2. The CDR3 length is 15 residues. J lost 7 bases, V lost 4 bases, and 10 bases had no gene match. Germline lookup yields CDR1 LGHDT and CDR2 YNNKEL (reference sequence).

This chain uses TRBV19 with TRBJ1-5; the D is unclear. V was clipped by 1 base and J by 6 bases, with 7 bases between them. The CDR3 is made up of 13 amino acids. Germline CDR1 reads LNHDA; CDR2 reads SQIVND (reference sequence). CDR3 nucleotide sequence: TGTGCCAGTAGTATAGTGACATTTCAGCCCCAGCATTTT. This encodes CASSIVTFQPQHF.

The CDR3 loop is CASSQDRVGTQYF. The CDR3 nucleotides read TGTGCCAGCAGCCAGGACAGGGTGGGGACCCAGTACTTC. The chain uses TRBV14 and TRBJ2-5; TRBD1 matches 8 bases. The CDR3 extends over 13 amino acids. Germline loops: CDR1 SGHDN, CDR2 FVKESK. The junction had 4 bases not matched to a gene; V was cut back by 3 bases and J by 7 bases.

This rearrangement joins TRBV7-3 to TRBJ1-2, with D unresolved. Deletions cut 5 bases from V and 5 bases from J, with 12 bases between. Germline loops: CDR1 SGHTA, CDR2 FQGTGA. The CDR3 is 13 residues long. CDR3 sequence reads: CASSPGRGYGYTF. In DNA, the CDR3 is TGTGCCAGCAGCCCCGGAAGAGGGTATGGCTACACCTTC.

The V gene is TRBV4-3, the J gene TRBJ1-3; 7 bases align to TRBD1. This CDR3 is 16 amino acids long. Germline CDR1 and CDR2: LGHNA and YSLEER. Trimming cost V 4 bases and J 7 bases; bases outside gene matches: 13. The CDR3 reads CASSLNRDSPFNTIYF. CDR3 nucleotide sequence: TGCGCCAGCAGCCTTAACCGGGACAGTCCTTTTAACACCATATATTTT.

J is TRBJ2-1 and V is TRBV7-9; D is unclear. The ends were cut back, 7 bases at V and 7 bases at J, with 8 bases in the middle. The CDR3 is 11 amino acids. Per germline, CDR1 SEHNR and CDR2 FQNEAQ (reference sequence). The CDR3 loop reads CASTLGNEQFF. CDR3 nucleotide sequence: TGTGCCAGCACCCTAGGAAATGAGCAGTTCTTC.

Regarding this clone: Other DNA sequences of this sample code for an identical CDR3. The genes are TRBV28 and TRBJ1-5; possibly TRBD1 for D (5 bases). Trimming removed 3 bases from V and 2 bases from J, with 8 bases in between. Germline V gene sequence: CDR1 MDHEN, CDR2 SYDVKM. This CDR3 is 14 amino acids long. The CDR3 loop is CASSLPGGNQPQHF. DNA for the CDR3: TGTGCCAGCAGTTTGCCGGGGGGCAATCAGCCCCAGCATTTT.

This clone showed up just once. The DNA of the CDR3 is TGTGCCAGCAACTCACGGCTAGCGGGAGGTTACGAGCAGTACTTC. Its protein product is CASNSRLAGGYEQYF. This chain links TRBV3-1 (or the pseudogene TRBV3-2) with TRBJ2-7, with 11 bases identical to TRBD2. The CDR3 is 15 residues long. V lost 7 bases and J lost 4; bases outside the gene matches: 9. The germline CDR1 and CDR2 sequences are LGHDT and YNNKEL (reference sequence).

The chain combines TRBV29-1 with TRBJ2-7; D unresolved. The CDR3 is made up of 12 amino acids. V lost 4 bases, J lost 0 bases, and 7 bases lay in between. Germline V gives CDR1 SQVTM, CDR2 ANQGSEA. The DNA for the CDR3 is TGCAGCGTTGCCTCTAGCTCCTACGAGCAGTACTTC. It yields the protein CSVASSSYEQYF.

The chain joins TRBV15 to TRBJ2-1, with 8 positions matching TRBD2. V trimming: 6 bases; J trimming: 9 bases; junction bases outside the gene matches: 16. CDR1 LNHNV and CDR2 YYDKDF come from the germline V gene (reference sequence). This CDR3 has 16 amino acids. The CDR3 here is CATRLNPSGSSGEQFF. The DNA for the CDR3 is TGTGCCACCAGACTTAACCCCAGCGGGAGCTCCGGTGAGCAGTTCTTC.

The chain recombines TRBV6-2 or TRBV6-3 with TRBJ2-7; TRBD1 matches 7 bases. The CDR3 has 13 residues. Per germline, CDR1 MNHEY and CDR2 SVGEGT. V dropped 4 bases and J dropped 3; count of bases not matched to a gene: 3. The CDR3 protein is CASSFSGGYEQYF. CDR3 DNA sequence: TGTGCCAGCAGTTTCTCAGGGGGCTACGAGCAGTACTTC.

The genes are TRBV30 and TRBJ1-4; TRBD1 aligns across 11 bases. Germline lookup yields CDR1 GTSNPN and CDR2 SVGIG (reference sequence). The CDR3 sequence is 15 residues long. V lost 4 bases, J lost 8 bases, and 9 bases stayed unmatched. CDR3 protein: CAWMRWGQGGEKLFF. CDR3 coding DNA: TGTGCCTGGATGAGATGGGGACAGGGGGGCGAAAAACTGTTTTTT.

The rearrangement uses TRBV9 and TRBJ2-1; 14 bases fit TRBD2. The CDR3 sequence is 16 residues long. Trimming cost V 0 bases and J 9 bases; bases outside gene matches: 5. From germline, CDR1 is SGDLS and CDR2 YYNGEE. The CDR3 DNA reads TGTGCCAGCAGCGTAGCGACTAGCGGGAGGGCCCTTGAGCAGTTCTTC. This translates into CASSVATSGRALEQFF.

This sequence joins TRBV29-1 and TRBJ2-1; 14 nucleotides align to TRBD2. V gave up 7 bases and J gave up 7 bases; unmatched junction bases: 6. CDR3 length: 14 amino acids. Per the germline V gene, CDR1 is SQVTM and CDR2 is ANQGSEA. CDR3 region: CSATTSGRANEQFF. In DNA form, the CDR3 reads TGCAGCGCCACGACTAGCGGGAGGGCGAATGAGCAGTTCTTC.

CDR3 protein: CASRAPGGETQYF. The CDR3 DNA sequence: TGTGCCAGCAGGGCCCCCGGAGGAGAGACCCAGTACTTC. This chain links TRBV12-3 or TRBV12-4 with TRBJ2-5; possibly TRBD2 for D (5 bases). V dropped 6 bases and J dropped 4 bases, with 12 bases sitting between them. The CDR3 has 13 amino acids.

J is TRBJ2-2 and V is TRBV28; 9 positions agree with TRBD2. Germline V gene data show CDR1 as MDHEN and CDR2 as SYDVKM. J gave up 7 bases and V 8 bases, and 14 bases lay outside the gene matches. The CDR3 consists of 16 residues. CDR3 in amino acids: CASESGLAGAGGELFF. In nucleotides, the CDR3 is TGTGCCAGCGAATCAGGGTTAGCGGGAGCGGGCGGGGAGCTGTTTTTT.

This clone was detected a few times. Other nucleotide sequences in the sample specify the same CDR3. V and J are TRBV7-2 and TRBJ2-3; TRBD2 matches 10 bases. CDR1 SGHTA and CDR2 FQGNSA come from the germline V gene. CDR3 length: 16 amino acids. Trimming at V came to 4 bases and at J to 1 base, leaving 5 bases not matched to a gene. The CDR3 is CASSSRAGGGTDTQYF. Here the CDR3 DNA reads TGTGCCAGCAGCTCCAGAGCGGGAGGGGGCACAGATACGCAGTATTTT.

Here the CDR3 reads CASSSRGLVNNEQFF. The CDR3 coding sequence is TGTGCCAGCAGCTCCCGGGGACTAGTTAACAATGAGCAGTTCTTC. The V and J genes are TRBV7-2 and TRBJ2-1, with TRBD2 matching over 8 bases. CDR3 size: 15 residues. V dropped 4 bases and J dropped 5; count of bases not matched to a gene: 7. CDR1 is SGHTA and CDR2 is FQGNSA in the germline V gene.

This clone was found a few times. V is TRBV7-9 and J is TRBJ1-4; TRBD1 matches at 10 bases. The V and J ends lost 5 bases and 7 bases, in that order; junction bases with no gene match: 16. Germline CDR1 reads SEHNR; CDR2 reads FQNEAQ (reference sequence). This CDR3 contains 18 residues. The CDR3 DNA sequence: TGTGCCAGCAGCGCCTTAGGCATTCGGACAGGGGGTAGTGAAAAACTGTTTTTT. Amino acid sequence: CASSALGIRTGGSEKLFF.

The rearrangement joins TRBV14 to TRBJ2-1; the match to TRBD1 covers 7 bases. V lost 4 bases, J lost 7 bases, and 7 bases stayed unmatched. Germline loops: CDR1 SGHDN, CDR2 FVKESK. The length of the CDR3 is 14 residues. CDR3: CASSPYLQGNEQFF. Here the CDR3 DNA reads TGTGCCAGCAGCCCATACTTACAGGGGAATGAGCAGTTCTTC.